The TCR beta chain described here comes from a study of OX40 agonist ivuxolimab in advanced cancers. Study-wide context: Each patient was given ivuxolimab into a vein every 2 weeks, at 0.01 to 10 mg/kg. The group had a mean age of about 65 years, ranged from about 20 to 80, and was roughly 83% male.

Profiling relied on immunoSEQ multiplex PCR, and the TCRdb table lists in-frame clones only, not all of them. The sample consists of 99,000 or so clones, more than 80% of them appearing once. With V trimmed by 0 bases and J by 6 bases, 4 bases remained unmatched. Germline CDR1 SGHRS, CDR2 YFSETQ. The CDR3 is made up of 15 amino acids. The chain couples TRBV5-1 to TRBJ2-7, with 12 bases that match TRBD2. The receptor comes from an adult with an advanced solid tumor such as melanoma, head and neck, liver or kidney cancer. The starting material was CD4+ or CD8+ T cells sorted from blood, obtained in a trial of the OX40 agonist ivuxolimab. This chain's CDR3 is CASSLGLAGGGEQYF. The CDR3 DNA is TGCGCCAGCAGCTTGGGGCTAGCGGGAGGGGGCGAGCAGTACTTC. Together with reference TRBV5-1 and TRBJ2-7, the CDR3 gives the full variable domain: KAGVTQTPRYLIKTRGQQVTLSCSPISGHRSVSWYQQTPGQGLQFLFEYFSETQRNKGNFPGRFSGRQFSNSRSEMNVSTLELGDSALYLCASSLGLAGGGEQYFGPGTRLTVT.